The rows below give T cell receptor beta chains drawn from one sample of a study of cytomegalovirus exposure and HLA in healthy donors. Repertoires were generated with immunoSEQ multiplex PCR, while TCRdb's copy carries only in-frame clones and drops some. The top ten clones hold more than 9% of a sample with approximately 150,000 clones, around two thirds of them seen once. The sample consisted of PBMCs. The receptors come from a man younger than 45 in good health and CMV-seropositive. CDR3s include the opening cysteine and the closing phenylalanine or tryptophan. D genes are given only for firm matches. Some rows mark clone size as missing; the rest say once, few, many or name a class of expanded clone.

len	abundance	d_gene	v_gene	j_gene	CDR3aa	CDR3nt
17	NA	TRBD2	TRBV6-1	TRBJ2-3	CASSERLAGVSTDTQYF	TGTGCCAGTAGTGAAAGACTAGCGGGGGTCAGCACAGATACGCAGTATTTT
11	NA	NA	TRBV28	TRBJ2-7	CASSLTGMQYF	TGTGCCAGCAGCCTAACAGGGATGCAGTACTTC
13	NA	NA	TRBV9	TRBJ2-7	CASSVGLSYEQYF	TGTGCCAGCAGCGTGGGCCTGTCCTACGAGCAGTACTTC
13	NA	NA	TRBV6-1	TRBJ1-2	CASSESGSPGYTF	TGTGCCAGCAGTGAGTCAGGCTCCCCGGGCTACACCTTC
14	NA	NA	TRBV5-4	TRBJ2-7	CASSEMDSSYEQYF	TGTGCCAGCAGCGAGATGGACAGCTCCTACGAGCAGTACTTC
16	NA	TRBD2	TRBV18	TRBJ2-7	CASSPLQREDSYEQYF	TGTGCCAGCTCACCACTTCAGCGGGAGGACTCCTACGAGCAGTACTTC
14	NA	TRBD1	TRBV28	TRBJ2-3	CASSLTGRPDTQYF	TGTGCCAGCAGCCTGACAGGGCGGCCAGATACGCAGTATTTT
15	NA	NA	TRBV5-1	TRBJ2-1	CASSLRLAGPNEQFF	TGCGCCAGCAGTTTGAGGCTAGCTGGACCCAATGAGCAGTTCTTC
13	NA	NA	TRBV9	TRBJ2-7	CASSGTGTYEQYF	TGTGCCAGCAGCGGTACAGGGACCTACGAGCAGTACTTC
16	few	TRBD2	TRBV7-8	TRBJ2-3	CASSLVGGRPTDTQYF	TGTGCCAGCAGCTTAGTCGGCGGGAGGCCCACAGATACGCAGTATTTT
15	NA	TRBD2	TRBV6-1	TRBJ2-2	CASISREAGTGELFF	TGTGCCAGCATTAGCCGGGAGGCGGGGACCGGGGAGCTGTTTTTT
13	NA	NA	TRBV15	TRBJ2-5	CATSTQGRETQYF	TGTGCCACCAGCACCCAGGGGCGGGAGACCCAGTACTTC
17	NA	NA	TRBV4-2	TRBJ1-4	CASSQSTGREANEKLFF	TGTGCCAGCAGCCAATCAACAGGACGTGAAGCGAATGAAAAACTGTTTTTT
14	NA	TRBD1	TRBV6-1	TRBJ1-2	CASRVLTGTVGYTF	TGTGCCAGCAGAGTACTTACCGGGACAGTGGGCTACACCTTC
15	NA	NA	TRBV7-6	TRBJ1-1	CASSLDLGSRTEAFF	TGTGCCAGCAGCTTAGATTTGGGGAGTAGAACTGAAGCTTTCTTT
17	NA	TRBD2	TRBV4-1	TRBJ2-3	CASSQVTAGAAEDTQYF	TGCGCCAGCAGCCAAGTCACGGCGGGAGCAGCGGAAGATACGCAGTATTTT
14	NA	NA	TRBV5-6	TRBJ2-5	CASSLMQAQETQYF	TGTGCCAGCAGCTTGATGCAGGCCCAGGAGACCCAGTACTTC
14	NA	TRBD1	TRBV7-9	TRBJ1-2	CASSLGTGFYGYTF	TGTGCCAGCAGCTTAGGGACAGGATTCTATGGCTACACCTTC
13	NA	NA	TRBV5-1	TRBJ1-1	CASSLILNTEAFF	TGCGCCAGCAGCTTGATCTTGAACACTGAAGCTTTCTTT
15	NA	TRBD1	TRBV9	TRBJ1-5	CASSVGGQGRQPQHF	TGTGCCAGCAGCGTAGGGGGACAGGGTCGACAGCCCCAGCATTTT
15	NA	NA	TRBV10-1	TRBJ2-3	CASSDPQKNSDTQYF	TGCGCCAGCAGTGATCCTCAGAAAAATTCAGATACGCAGTATTTT
15	NA	NA	TRBV19	TRBJ2-3	CASRRSRDNTDTQYF	TGTGCCAGTAGAAGGTCCCGGGACAACACAGATACGCAGTATTTT
17	NA	TRBD1	TRBV2	TRBJ2-7	CASSERLRGTGTYEQYF	TGTGCCAGCAGTGAACGCCTTCGAGGGACAGGCACCTACGAGCAGTACTTC
16	NA	NA	TRBV7-3	TRBJ2-1	CASSLGQGRIIDEQFF	TGTGCCAGCAGCTTAGGGCAGGGTAGAATTATAGATGAGCAGTTCTTC
15	few	TRBD1	TRBV5-1	TRBJ2-1	CASTTGGTGGDEQFF	TGCGCCAGCACCACCGGCGGGACAGGGGGGGATGAGCAGTTCTTC
13	NA	TRBD1	TRBV10-1	TRBJ2-1	CASTGQDNNEQFF	TGCGCCAGCACGGGACAGGACAATAATGAGCAGTTCTTC
12	NA	TRBD2	TRBV5-4	TRBJ2-3	CASQREGDTQYF	TGTGCCAGCCAGCGGGAGGGAGATACGCAGTATTTT
14	few	TRBD2	TRBV5-1	TRBJ2-3	CASSTGLGTDTQYF	TGCGCCAGCAGCACGGGACTAGGGACGGATACGCAGTATTTT
14	NA	NA	TRBV2	TRBJ1-2	CASNLRQGTYGYTF	TGTGCCAGCAATTTAAGGCAGGGAACCTATGGCTACACCTTC
17	NA	TRBD2	TRBV27	TRBJ2-7	CASSLSKVAGTSYEQYF	TGTGCCAGCAGTTTATCGAAAGTAGCGGGGACCTCCTACGAGCAGTACTTC
12	NA	NA	TRBV18	TRBJ1-1	CASSLSGDEAFF	TGTGCCAGCTCACTCTCCGGGGATGAAGCTTTCTTT
12	NA	NA	TRBV27	TRBJ2-2	CASRYGTGELFF	TGTGCCAGCAGATACGGCACCGGGGAGCTGTTTTTT
17	NA	TRBD2	TRBV19	TRBJ2-1	CASSIIATSGSVIEQFF	TGTGCCAGTAGTATTATCGCGACTAGCGGGAGTGTTATTGAGCAGTTCTTC
13	NA	NA	TRBV6-1	TRBJ2-2	CASSERSTGELFF	TGTGCCAGCAGTGAAAGGAGCACCGGGGAGCTGTTTTTT
12	NA	NA	TRBV7-9	TRBJ2-7	CASSSDFSPLHF	TGTGCCAGCAGCTCGGACTTCTCCCCCCTCCACTTC
14	NA	NA	TRBV19	TRBJ2-2	CASSIPDWKVELFF	TGTGCCAGTAGTATCCCGGACTGGAAGGTGGAGCTGTTTTTT
14	NA	NA	TRBV5-4	TRBJ2-7	CASSLWTASYEQYF	TGTGCCAGCAGCTTGTGGACAGCCTCCTACGAGCAGTACTTC
13	NA	NA	TRBV10-2	TRBJ2-7	CASSSLGGIEQYF	TGCGCCAGCAGTAGCCTGGGGGGAATCGAGCAGTACTTC
17	NA	NA	TRBV21-1	TRBJ1-4	CASSRDRERTTNEKLFF	TGTGCCAGCAGCCGGGACAGGGAGAGGACAACTAATGAAAAACTGTTTTTT
14	NA	NA	TRBV19	TRBJ2-7	CASSTGRGTREQYF	TGTGCCAGTAGTACCGGCCGCGGAACTCGCGAGCAGTACTTC
14	few	NA	TRBV6-1	TRBJ2-7	CASSEAHIRSEQYF	TGTGCCAGCAGTGAAGCGCATATCCGGAGCGAGCAGTACTTC
19	NA	NA	TRBV21-1	TRBJ2-3	CASSSDGWPSGNFKDTQYF	TGTGCCAGCAGCTCCGACGGGTGGCCTAGCGGAAACTTTAAGGATACGCAGTATTTT
17	once	NA	TRBV5-1	TRBJ2-1	CASSSTIGVGFHNEQFF	TGCGCCAGCAGTTCGACCATCGGGGTGGGTTTCCACAATGAGCAGTTCTTC
15	NA	NA	TRBV19	TRBJ1-2	CASSGGLQNHYGYTF	TGTGCCAGTAGTGGCGGGCTTCAGAATCACTATGGCTACACCTTC
14	few	TRBD1	TRBV7-3	TRBJ1-1	CASSWTGGETEAFF	TGTGCCAGCAGCTGGACAGGGGGCGAGACTGAAGCTTTCTTT
16	NA	TRBD2	TRBV5-1	TRBJ2-2	CASSLRSGGNTGELFF	TGCGCCAGCAGCCTCCGGTCGGGGGGTAACACCGGGGAGCTGTTTTTT
17	few	TRBD1	TRBV5-1	TRBJ2-6	CASSPDRGGSGANVLTF	TGCGCCAGCAGCCCGGACAGGGGAGGTTCTGGGGCCAACGTCCTGACTTTC
15	NA	NA	TRBV2	TRBJ2-7	CASSFLQDTEDEQYF	TGTGCCAGCAGTTTTCTCCAGGACACCGAGGACGAGCAGTACTTC
14	NA	NA	TRBV19	TRBJ1-1	CASRGEGENTEAFF	TGTGCCAGTAGAGGTGAAGGGGAGAACACTGAAGCTTTCTTT
12	few	NA	TRBV29-1	TRBJ1-1	CSVEGRGTEAFF	TGCAGCGTTGAAGGCCGGGGGACTGAAGCTTTCTTT
15	NA	TRBD2	TRBV11-3	TRBJ2-7	CASSFRSSGRIEQYF	TGTGCCAGCAGCTTCAGAAGTAGCGGGAGAATCGAGCAGTACTTC
15	NA	TRBD2	TRBV6-1	TRBJ2-7	CASSRLAGSSYEQYF	TGTGCCAGCAGCCGACTAGCGGGCAGCTCCTACGAGCAGTACTTC
14	NA	NA	TRBV19	TRBJ1-4	CASRPLGPNEKLFF	TGTGCCAGTAGACCACTGGGCCCTAATGAAAAACTGTTTTTT
14	NA	TRBD2	TRBV27	TRBJ2-7	CASSWYGRNYEQYF	TGTGCCAGCAGTTGGTACGGGAGGAACTACGAGCAGTACTTC
13	NA	NA	TRBV6-6	TRBJ2-5	CASRVEGVETQYF	TGTGCCAGCAGAGTCGAGGGAGTAGAGACCCAGTACTTC
21	NA	TRBD2	TRBV5-1	TRBJ2-7	CASSLNLLASGSILAAYEQYF	TGCGCCAGCAGCTTGAATTTGCTAGCTAGCGGGAGTATCCTGGCCGCCTACGAGCAGTACTTC
11	NA	NA	TRBV5-1	TRBJ2-7	CASSSNSEQYF	TGCGCCAGCAGCTCAAATTCCGAGCAGTACTTC
19	NA	TRBD2	TRBV6-1	TRBJ2-4	CASSEVATSGMRAKNIQYF	TGTGCCAGCAGTGAAGTCGCAACTAGCGGGATGCGGGCCAAAAACATTCAGTACTTC
15	few	NA	TRBV7-9	TRBJ1-1	CASSLPMTENTEAFF	TGTGCCAGCAGCTTACCCATGACAGAGAACACTGAAGCTTTCTTT
18	NA	TRBD1	TRBV13	TRBJ2-6	CASSFPGTANSGANVLTF	TGTGCCAGCAGCTTCCCCGGGACAGCTAACTCTGGGGCCAACGTCCTGACTTTC